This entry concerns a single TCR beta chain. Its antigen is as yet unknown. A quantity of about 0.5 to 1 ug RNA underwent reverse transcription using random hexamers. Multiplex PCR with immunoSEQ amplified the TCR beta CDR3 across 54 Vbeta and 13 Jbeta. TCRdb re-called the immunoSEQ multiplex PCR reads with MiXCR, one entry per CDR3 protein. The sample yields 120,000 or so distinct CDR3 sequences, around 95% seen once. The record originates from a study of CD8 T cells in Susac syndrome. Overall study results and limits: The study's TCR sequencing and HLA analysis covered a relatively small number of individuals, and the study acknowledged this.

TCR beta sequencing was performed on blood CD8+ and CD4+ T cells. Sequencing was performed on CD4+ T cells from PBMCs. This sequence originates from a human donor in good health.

The CDR3 DNA reads TGTGCCAGCACCCCCAGGGAAGGGCCTCGGGTATACGCTGGGGCCAACGTCCTGACTTTC. It is translated as CASTPREGPRVYAGANVLTF. The chain employs TRBV12-3 or TRBV12-4 and TRBJ2-6; TRBD1 might be the D (5 bases). The CDR3 extends over 20 amino acids. Between the trimmed V and J ends, which lost 7 bases and 2 bases, there was a span of 27 bases.